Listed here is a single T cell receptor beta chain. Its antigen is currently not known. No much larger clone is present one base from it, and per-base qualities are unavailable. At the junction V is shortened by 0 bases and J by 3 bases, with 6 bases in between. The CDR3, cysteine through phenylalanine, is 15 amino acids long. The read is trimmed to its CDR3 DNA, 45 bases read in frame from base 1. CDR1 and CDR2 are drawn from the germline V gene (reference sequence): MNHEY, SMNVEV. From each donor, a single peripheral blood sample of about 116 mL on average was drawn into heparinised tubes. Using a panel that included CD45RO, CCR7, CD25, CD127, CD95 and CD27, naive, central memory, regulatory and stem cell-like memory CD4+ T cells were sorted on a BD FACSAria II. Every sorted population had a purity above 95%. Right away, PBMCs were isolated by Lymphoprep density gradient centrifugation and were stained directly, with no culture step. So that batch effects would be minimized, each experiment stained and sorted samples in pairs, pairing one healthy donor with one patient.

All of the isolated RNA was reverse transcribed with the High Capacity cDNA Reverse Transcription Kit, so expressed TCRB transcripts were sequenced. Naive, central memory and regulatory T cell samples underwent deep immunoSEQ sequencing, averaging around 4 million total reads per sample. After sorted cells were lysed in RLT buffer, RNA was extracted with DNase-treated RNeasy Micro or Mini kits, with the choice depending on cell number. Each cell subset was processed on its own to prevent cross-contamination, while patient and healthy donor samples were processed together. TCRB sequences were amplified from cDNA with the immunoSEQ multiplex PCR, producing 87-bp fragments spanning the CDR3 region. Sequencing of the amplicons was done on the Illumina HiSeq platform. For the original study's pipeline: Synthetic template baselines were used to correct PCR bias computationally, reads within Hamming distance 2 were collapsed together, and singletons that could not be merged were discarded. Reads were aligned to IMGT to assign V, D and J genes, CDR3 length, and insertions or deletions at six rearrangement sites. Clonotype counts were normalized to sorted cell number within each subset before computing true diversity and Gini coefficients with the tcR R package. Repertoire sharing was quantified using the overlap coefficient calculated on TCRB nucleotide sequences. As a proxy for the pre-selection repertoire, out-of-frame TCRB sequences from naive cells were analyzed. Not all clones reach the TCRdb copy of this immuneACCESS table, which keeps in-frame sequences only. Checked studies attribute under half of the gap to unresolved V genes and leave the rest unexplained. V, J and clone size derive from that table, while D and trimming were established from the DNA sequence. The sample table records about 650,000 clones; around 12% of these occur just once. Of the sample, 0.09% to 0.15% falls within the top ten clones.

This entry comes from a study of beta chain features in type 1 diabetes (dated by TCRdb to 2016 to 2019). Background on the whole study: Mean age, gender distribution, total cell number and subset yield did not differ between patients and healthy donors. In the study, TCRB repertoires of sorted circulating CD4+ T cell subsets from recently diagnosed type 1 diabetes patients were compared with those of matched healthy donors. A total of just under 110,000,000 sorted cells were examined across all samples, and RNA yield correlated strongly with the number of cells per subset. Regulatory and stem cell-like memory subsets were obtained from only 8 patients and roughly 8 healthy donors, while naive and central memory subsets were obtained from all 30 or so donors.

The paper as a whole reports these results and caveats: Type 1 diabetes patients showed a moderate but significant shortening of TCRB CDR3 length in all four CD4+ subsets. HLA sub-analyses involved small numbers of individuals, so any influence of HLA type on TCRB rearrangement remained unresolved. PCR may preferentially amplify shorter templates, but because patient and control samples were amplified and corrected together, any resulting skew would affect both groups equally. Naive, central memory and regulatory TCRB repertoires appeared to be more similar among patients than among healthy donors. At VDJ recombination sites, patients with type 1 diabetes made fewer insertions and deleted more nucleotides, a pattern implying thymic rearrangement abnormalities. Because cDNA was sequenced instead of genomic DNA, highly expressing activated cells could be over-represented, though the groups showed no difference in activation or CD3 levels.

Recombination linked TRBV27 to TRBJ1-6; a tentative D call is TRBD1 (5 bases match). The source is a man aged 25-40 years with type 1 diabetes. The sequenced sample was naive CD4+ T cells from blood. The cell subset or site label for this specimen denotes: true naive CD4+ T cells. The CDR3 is CASSLSQGYNSPLHF. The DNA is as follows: TGTGCCAGCAGTTTATCTCAGGGCTATAATTCACCCCTCCACTTT.